This TCR beta chain appears in the sequencing data of a study of Ad26.COV2.S vaccination and SARS-CoV-2 variants. TCRdb's copy holds only in-frame clones and misses some; the assay was immunoSEQ multiplex PCR. The sample holds about 480,000 clones, around 88% seen once. V was clipped by 2 bases and J by 10 bases, with 15 bases between them. The CDR3 is 15 residues long. The germline CDR1 and CDR2 sequences are SGHTA and FQGNSA. Documented treatment: approximately 18 received Ad26.COV2.S at low or high dose, single or two shots; roughly five received placebo; per-sample allocation not given. Collection of the samples took place on day 63 after the first injection of vaccine or placebo.

The chain links TRBV7-2 to TRBJ1-6; D might be TRBD1 (5 bases). The source was peripheral blood, collected in a trial of Ad26.COV2.S vaccine versus placebo. The TCR sequence derives from a person between 18 and 60 years old who received the Ad26.COV2.S COVID-19 vaccine or a placebo. The CDR3 here is CASSLSARGDSPLHF. CDR3 bases: TGTGCCAGCAGCTTATCGGCCCGCGGGGACTCACCCCTCCACTTT.